This entry lists 3 T cell receptor beta chains sequenced from one sample in a study of T-cell memory formation after mild COVID-19. TCRdb re-called the 5' RACE reads through MiXCR, storing one row per CDR3 protein. In the table there are approximately 570,000 distinct CDR3 sequences, about a sixth of which are singletons. The sequenced material came from PBMCs or a T cell subset sorted from them (not recorded which). All receptors derive from an adult woman who had mild COVID-19 (a few samples of this study predate the infection). Cell type and time point are not known.

This chain uses TRBV4-3 with TRBJ2-3; weak D call: TRBD2 (6 bases). V was trimmed by 3 bases and J by 3 bases, leaving 13 bases between them. The CDR3 extends over 15 amino acids. CDR1 is LGHNA, CDR2 YSLEER, per germline. CDR3 nucleotide sequence: TGCGCCAGCAGCCAGCTCGGACTATCTACAGATACGCAGTATTTT. Amino acids: CASSQLGLSTDTQYF.

Only a few counts were recorded for this clonotype. The gene calls are TRBV19 and TRBJ2-5; maybe TRBD1 (5 bases). Germline CDR1 reads LNHDA; CDR2 reads SQIVND (reference sequence). The CDR3 has 13 amino acids. V was shortened by 5 bases and J by 5 bases, with 12 bases between the two germline ends. The CDR3 DNA reads as TGTGCCAGTAGTGGGGCCTATGGGGAGACCCAGTACTTC. Translation gives CASSGAYGETQYF.

This clonotype was detected a few times. This chain joins TRBV12-3 or TRBV12-4 and TRBJ2-3; D possibly corresponds to TRBD2 (5 bases). V was cut by 3 bases and J by 6 bases, with 10 bases left in between. The CDR3 runs 13 residues. The CDR3 sequence: CASSFKIADTQYF. The CDR3 nucleotides are TGTGCCAGCAGTTTCAAAATAGCGGATACGCAGTATTTT.